A single sample is the source of the 23 T cell receptor beta chains below, sequenced in a study of T cells in Graves' hyperthyroidism and ophthalmopathy. RNA transcripts were the template for amplifying TCR beta CDR3 regions. Using the HTBI primer set, a first-round RT-PCR was run on the TCR CDR3. TCRdb used MiXCR to reprocess the multiplex PCR reads, holding one entry per CDR3 protein. The table records 600,000 or so distinct CDR3 sequences, 14% of them present only once. Sequenced sample: blood. All receptors derive from a woman between 18 and 30 years old with Graves' ophthalmopathy.

This clonotype was picked up a small number of times. This chain joins TRBV7-3 and TRBJ2-2; weak D call: TRBD2 (5 bases). From germline, CDR1 is SGHTA and CDR2 FQGTGA. This CDR3 has 13 residues. V lost 6 bases, J lost 7 bases, and 12 bases lay in between. The CDR3 DNA is TGTGCCAGCAGACATACGAGGGACGGGGAGCTGTTTTTT. It is translated as CASRHTRDGELFF.

This clonotype was recorded at least ten times. The genes are TRBV19 and TRBJ2-1, with TRBD2 identical over 8 bases. Trimming cost V 2 bases and J 2 bases; bases outside gene matches: 2. The CDR3 contains 15 residues. Germline lookup yields CDR1 LNHDA and CDR2 SQIVND (reference sequence). The DNA of the CDR3 is TGTGCCAGTAGTATACGGGAGGGCCCCTACAATGAGCAGTTCTTC. It encodes CASSIREGPYNEQFF.

This clonotype occurred many times. The rearrangement uses TRBV2 and TRBJ2-2, with 8 bases aligning to TRBD2. Germline V CDR1 and CDR2: SNHLY, FYNNEI. The CDR3 runs to 16 residues. J lost 2 bases, V lost 5 bases, and 7 bases had no gene match. CDR3 sequence (DNA): TGTGCCAGCAGTCCGACTAGCGTATCAAACACCGGGGAGCTGTTTTTT. Translation gives CASSPTSVSNTGELFF.

This clonotype was observed at least ten times. This chain joins TRBV10-3 and TRBJ2-2, with D possibly being TRBD2 (5 bases). The germline V and J ends were trimmed by 10 bases and 0 bases, with 15 bases remaining between them. The CDR3 has 15 amino acids. Germline lookup yields CDR1 ENHRY and CDR2 SYGVKD. The CDR3 bases are TGTGCCACGGTCAGAGAGGGCCCGAACACCGGGGAGCTGTTTTTT. This sequence encodes CATVREGPNTGELFF.

This clonotype was counted a few times. The J gene is TRBJ2-1, the V gene TRBV24-1; the match to TRBD2 covers 7 bases. Looked up from germline, CDR1 is KGHDR and CDR2 is SFDVKD. After removal of 3 bases from V and 8 bases from J, the junction contained 6 bases not matched to a gene. This CDR3 comprises 14 residues. This chain's CDR3 is CATSDLGGDHEQFF. The CDR3 DNA is TGTGCCACCAGTGATCTTGGGGGGGATCATGAGCAGTTCTTC.

Note on this clonotype: Compared with germline, one end of the junction differs, possibly owing to a read error. This chain links TRBV11-2 with TRBJ1-1; D not certain. The CDR3 is 14 residues long. The germline V gene has CDR1 SGHAT and CDR2 FQNNGV. CDR3 region: CASSLKPANTEASF. The CDR3 DNA follows: TGTGCCAGCAGCTTAAAGCCAGCGAACACTGAAGCTTCCTTT.

This clonotype occurred many times. The gene calls are TRBV2 and TRBJ2-5; D call uncertain. Germline CDR1 SNHLY, CDR2 FYNNEI. This CDR3 is built from 15 residues. Trimming left V 1 base short and J 0 bases short, with 9 bases between. This CDR3 reads CASSEGHGNQETQYF. The CDR3 bases are TGTGCCAGCAGTGAAGGGCATGGCAACCAAGAGACCCAGTACTTC.

The rearrangement joins TRBV20-1 to TRBJ2-3, with 7 positions matching TRBD2. Unmatched junction bases numbered 6, after V lost 5 bases and J lost 1 base. The CDR3 spans 14 residues. Germline V gene sequence: CDR1 DFQATT, CDR2 SNEGSKA (reference sequence). CDR3 nucleotide sequence: TGCAGTGCTGGGTCTAGCGGACGCACAGATACGCAGTATTTT. It specifies CSAGSSGRTDTQYF.

This clonotype was counted ten times or more. This rearrangement joins TRBV10-3 to TRBJ2-3; D uncertain. This CDR3 spans 14 amino acids. V was pared by 4 bases and J by 3 bases, with 11 bases between. Germline CDR1 and CDR2: ENHRY and SYGVKD. Here the CDR3 DNA reads TGTGCCATCAGTGTCCCGACTGCAACAGATACGCAGTATTTT. It is translated as CAISVPTATDTQYF.

This clonotype was detected many times. The gene calls are TRBV11-2 and TRBJ2-3; unclear D gene. Germline-derived CDR1 and CDR2 are SGHAT and FQNNGV. V was clipped by 1 base and J by 6 bases, with 5 bases between them. CDR3 length: 12 residues. CDR3 sequence reads: CASSLGWDTQYF. CDR3 in DNA: TGTGCCAGCAGCTTAGGGTGGGATACGCAGTATTTT.

J is TRBJ2-3 and V is TRBV29-1; possibly TRBD1 for D (6 bases). V lost 1 base and J 1 base, leaving 12 bases between the germline ends. The germline V gene has CDR1 SQVTM and CDR2 ANQGSEA. The CDR3 loop spans 15 amino acids. The CDR3 coding sequence is TGCAGCGTTGAAGGTGGGGGCCTGGGCACAGATACGCAGTATTTT. Translated, it gives CSVEGGGLGTDTQYF.

This clonotype has a count of ten or more. The chain combines TRBV2 with TRBJ2-7; D perhaps matches TRBD1 (6 bases). Trimming stripped 7 bases from V and 1 base from J, with 23 bases between. Germline V gene data show CDR1 as SNHLY and CDR2 as FYNNEI. The CDR3 extends over 17 amino acids. The DNA for the CDR3 is TGTGCCAGCACTTCGACAGGTCTGCCCTATTTGTCCTACGAGCAGTACTTC. Its protein product is CASTSTGLPYLSYEQYF.

This clonotype was counted between two and nine times. The V call is TRBV18, the J call TRBJ1-4; D possibly corresponds to TRBD1 (5 bases). The V and J ends lost 0 bases and 7 bases respectively, with 12 bases between them. Germline CDR1 is KGHSH and CDR2 is LQKENI. The CDR3 is 15 amino acids. The CDR3 is CASSPPQDIREKLFF. CDR3 bases: TGTGCCAGCTCACCACCTCAGGACATACGTGAAAAACTGTTTTTT.

This clonotype came up many times. The V and J genes are TRBV2 and TRBJ2-5; 7 bases are shared with TRBD2. This CDR3 comprises 15 residues. Trimming at V came to 6 bases and at J to 1 base, leaving 8 bases not matched to a gene. CDR1 and CDR2 (germline): SNHLY, FYNNEI. CDR3 residues: CASSVPSSGQETQYF. In DNA, the CDR3 is TGTGCCAGCAGCGTCCCTTCTAGCGGCCAAGAGACCCAGTACTTC.

The table lists this clonotype with many counts. The chain carries TRBV20-1 and TRBJ2-1; TRBD2 matches at 9 bases. After removal of 3 bases from V and 5 bases from J, the junction contained 11 bases not matched to a gene. The CDR3 covers 16 residues. Per germline, CDR1 DFQATT and CDR2 SNEGSKA (reference sequence). This CDR3 is CSASETGTSFNNEQFF. CDR3 DNA: TGCAGTGCTAGTGAAACCGGGACTAGCTTCAACAATGAGCAGTTCTTC.

This clonotype was recorded at least ten times. The chain has TRBV12-3 or TRBV12-4 and TRBJ2-2; possible D gene TRBD1, 5 bases. The CDR3 extends over 14 amino acids. The germline V and J ends were trimmed by 1 base and 3 bases, with 6 bases remaining between them. DNA for the CDR3: TGTGCCAGCAGTTTAGGACAGTACACCGGGGAGCTGTTTTTT. As protein: CASSLGQYTGELFF.

This clonotype has more than one count but fewer than ten. This rearrangement joins TRBV6-2 or TRBV6-3 to TRBJ2-1; TRBD2 is a possible D gene (6 bases). Looked up from germline, CDR1 is MNHEY and CDR2 is SVGEGT. CDR3 length: 15 amino acids. V lost 5 bases to trimming and J lost 3 bases, with 14 bases between them. The CDR3 DNA reads TGTGCCAGCAGTCCCATACTAGCTCTCTACAATGAGCAGTTCTTC. As protein: CASSPILALYNEQFF.

This clonotype was seen repeatedly, ten times or more. The chain employs TRBV5-1 and TRBJ1-1; 9 bases line up with TRBD1. V lost 7 bases to trimming and J lost 7 bases; unmatched junction nucleotides: 5. CDR3 length: 12 residues. In germline, CDR1 is SGHRS, CDR2 YFSETQ. CDR3 residues: CASLQTGGEAFF. The CDR3, as DNA: TGCGCCAGCCTTCAGACAGGGGGTGAAGCTTTCTTT.

This clonotype was counted ten times or more. The V gene is TRBV7-2, the J gene TRBJ2-2; 8 bases map to TRBD2. The length of the CDR3 is 16 residues. Trimming removed 1 base from V and 3 bases from J; junction bases left unmatched: 4. The V gene's germline CDR1 is SGHTA and CDR2 FQGNSA. The DNA for the CDR3 is TGTGCCAGCAGCTTAGTCAGCGGGAGCGACACCGGGGAGCTGTTTTTT. It translates to CASSLVSGSDTGELFF. Based on the CDR3 plus reference TRBV7-2 and TRBJ2-2, the full variable domain is GAGVSQSPSNKVTEKGKDVELRCDPISGHTALYWYRQSLGQGLEFLIYFQGNSAPDKSGLPSDRFSAERTGGSVSTLTIQRTQQEDSAVYLCASSLVSGSDTGELFFGEGSRLTVL.

A few counts support this clonotype. This chain joins TRBV27 and TRBJ1-2; the match to TRBD1 covers 11 bases. CDR1 and CDR2 from the germline V gene are MNHEY and SMNVEV (reference sequence). After removal of 5 bases from V and 5 bases from J, the junction contained 7 bases not matched to a gene. The CDR3 totals 15 residues. The CDR3 DNA reads TGTGCCAGCAGTCTGGGACAGGGGGGTGGTTATGGCTACACCTTC. Amino acids: CASSLGQGGGYGYTF.

The chain has TRBV19 and TRBJ1-1; no reliable D call. The germline V gene encodes CDR1 LNHDA and CDR2 SQIVND (reference sequence). The CDR3 is made up of 12 amino acids. The V end lost 1 base, the J end lost 7 bases, and 7 bases lay between the germline ends. This CDR3 is CASSIGAVEAFF. As DNA, the CDR3 is TGTGCCAGTAGTATAGGGGCCGTTGAAGCTTTCTTT. The full variable domain, in which reference TRBV19 and TRBJ1-1 provide the parts outside the CDR3, is DGGITQSPKYLFRKEGQNVTLSCEQNLNHDAMYWYRQDPGQGLRLIYYSQIVNDFQKGDIAEGYSVSREKKESFPLTVTSAQKNPTAFYLCASSIGAVEAFFGQGTRLTVV.

This clonotype occurred many times. This chain uses TRBV5-6 with TRBJ2-1, with D possibly being TRBD2 (6 bases). This CDR3 has 13 residues. The germline V and J ends were trimmed by 3 bases and 9 bases, with 13 bases remaining between them. Germline V gene sequence: CDR1 SGHDT, CDR2 YYEEEE. CDR3: CASSSGVALEQFF. The CDR3 DNA reads as TGTGCCAGCAGCTCGGGGGTGGCCCTTGAGCAGTTCTTC.

The V call is TRBV18, the J call TRBJ2-2, with 9 bases matching TRBD1. The ends lost 3 bases at V and 5 bases at J; junction bases unmatched: 7. Germline V gives CDR1 KGHSH, CDR2 LQKENI. This CDR3 has 16 residues. The chain's CDR3 is CASSPTGQGNTGELFF. In nucleotides, the CDR3 is TGTGCCAGCTCACCTACGGGACAGGGAAATACCGGGGAGCTGTTTTTT.